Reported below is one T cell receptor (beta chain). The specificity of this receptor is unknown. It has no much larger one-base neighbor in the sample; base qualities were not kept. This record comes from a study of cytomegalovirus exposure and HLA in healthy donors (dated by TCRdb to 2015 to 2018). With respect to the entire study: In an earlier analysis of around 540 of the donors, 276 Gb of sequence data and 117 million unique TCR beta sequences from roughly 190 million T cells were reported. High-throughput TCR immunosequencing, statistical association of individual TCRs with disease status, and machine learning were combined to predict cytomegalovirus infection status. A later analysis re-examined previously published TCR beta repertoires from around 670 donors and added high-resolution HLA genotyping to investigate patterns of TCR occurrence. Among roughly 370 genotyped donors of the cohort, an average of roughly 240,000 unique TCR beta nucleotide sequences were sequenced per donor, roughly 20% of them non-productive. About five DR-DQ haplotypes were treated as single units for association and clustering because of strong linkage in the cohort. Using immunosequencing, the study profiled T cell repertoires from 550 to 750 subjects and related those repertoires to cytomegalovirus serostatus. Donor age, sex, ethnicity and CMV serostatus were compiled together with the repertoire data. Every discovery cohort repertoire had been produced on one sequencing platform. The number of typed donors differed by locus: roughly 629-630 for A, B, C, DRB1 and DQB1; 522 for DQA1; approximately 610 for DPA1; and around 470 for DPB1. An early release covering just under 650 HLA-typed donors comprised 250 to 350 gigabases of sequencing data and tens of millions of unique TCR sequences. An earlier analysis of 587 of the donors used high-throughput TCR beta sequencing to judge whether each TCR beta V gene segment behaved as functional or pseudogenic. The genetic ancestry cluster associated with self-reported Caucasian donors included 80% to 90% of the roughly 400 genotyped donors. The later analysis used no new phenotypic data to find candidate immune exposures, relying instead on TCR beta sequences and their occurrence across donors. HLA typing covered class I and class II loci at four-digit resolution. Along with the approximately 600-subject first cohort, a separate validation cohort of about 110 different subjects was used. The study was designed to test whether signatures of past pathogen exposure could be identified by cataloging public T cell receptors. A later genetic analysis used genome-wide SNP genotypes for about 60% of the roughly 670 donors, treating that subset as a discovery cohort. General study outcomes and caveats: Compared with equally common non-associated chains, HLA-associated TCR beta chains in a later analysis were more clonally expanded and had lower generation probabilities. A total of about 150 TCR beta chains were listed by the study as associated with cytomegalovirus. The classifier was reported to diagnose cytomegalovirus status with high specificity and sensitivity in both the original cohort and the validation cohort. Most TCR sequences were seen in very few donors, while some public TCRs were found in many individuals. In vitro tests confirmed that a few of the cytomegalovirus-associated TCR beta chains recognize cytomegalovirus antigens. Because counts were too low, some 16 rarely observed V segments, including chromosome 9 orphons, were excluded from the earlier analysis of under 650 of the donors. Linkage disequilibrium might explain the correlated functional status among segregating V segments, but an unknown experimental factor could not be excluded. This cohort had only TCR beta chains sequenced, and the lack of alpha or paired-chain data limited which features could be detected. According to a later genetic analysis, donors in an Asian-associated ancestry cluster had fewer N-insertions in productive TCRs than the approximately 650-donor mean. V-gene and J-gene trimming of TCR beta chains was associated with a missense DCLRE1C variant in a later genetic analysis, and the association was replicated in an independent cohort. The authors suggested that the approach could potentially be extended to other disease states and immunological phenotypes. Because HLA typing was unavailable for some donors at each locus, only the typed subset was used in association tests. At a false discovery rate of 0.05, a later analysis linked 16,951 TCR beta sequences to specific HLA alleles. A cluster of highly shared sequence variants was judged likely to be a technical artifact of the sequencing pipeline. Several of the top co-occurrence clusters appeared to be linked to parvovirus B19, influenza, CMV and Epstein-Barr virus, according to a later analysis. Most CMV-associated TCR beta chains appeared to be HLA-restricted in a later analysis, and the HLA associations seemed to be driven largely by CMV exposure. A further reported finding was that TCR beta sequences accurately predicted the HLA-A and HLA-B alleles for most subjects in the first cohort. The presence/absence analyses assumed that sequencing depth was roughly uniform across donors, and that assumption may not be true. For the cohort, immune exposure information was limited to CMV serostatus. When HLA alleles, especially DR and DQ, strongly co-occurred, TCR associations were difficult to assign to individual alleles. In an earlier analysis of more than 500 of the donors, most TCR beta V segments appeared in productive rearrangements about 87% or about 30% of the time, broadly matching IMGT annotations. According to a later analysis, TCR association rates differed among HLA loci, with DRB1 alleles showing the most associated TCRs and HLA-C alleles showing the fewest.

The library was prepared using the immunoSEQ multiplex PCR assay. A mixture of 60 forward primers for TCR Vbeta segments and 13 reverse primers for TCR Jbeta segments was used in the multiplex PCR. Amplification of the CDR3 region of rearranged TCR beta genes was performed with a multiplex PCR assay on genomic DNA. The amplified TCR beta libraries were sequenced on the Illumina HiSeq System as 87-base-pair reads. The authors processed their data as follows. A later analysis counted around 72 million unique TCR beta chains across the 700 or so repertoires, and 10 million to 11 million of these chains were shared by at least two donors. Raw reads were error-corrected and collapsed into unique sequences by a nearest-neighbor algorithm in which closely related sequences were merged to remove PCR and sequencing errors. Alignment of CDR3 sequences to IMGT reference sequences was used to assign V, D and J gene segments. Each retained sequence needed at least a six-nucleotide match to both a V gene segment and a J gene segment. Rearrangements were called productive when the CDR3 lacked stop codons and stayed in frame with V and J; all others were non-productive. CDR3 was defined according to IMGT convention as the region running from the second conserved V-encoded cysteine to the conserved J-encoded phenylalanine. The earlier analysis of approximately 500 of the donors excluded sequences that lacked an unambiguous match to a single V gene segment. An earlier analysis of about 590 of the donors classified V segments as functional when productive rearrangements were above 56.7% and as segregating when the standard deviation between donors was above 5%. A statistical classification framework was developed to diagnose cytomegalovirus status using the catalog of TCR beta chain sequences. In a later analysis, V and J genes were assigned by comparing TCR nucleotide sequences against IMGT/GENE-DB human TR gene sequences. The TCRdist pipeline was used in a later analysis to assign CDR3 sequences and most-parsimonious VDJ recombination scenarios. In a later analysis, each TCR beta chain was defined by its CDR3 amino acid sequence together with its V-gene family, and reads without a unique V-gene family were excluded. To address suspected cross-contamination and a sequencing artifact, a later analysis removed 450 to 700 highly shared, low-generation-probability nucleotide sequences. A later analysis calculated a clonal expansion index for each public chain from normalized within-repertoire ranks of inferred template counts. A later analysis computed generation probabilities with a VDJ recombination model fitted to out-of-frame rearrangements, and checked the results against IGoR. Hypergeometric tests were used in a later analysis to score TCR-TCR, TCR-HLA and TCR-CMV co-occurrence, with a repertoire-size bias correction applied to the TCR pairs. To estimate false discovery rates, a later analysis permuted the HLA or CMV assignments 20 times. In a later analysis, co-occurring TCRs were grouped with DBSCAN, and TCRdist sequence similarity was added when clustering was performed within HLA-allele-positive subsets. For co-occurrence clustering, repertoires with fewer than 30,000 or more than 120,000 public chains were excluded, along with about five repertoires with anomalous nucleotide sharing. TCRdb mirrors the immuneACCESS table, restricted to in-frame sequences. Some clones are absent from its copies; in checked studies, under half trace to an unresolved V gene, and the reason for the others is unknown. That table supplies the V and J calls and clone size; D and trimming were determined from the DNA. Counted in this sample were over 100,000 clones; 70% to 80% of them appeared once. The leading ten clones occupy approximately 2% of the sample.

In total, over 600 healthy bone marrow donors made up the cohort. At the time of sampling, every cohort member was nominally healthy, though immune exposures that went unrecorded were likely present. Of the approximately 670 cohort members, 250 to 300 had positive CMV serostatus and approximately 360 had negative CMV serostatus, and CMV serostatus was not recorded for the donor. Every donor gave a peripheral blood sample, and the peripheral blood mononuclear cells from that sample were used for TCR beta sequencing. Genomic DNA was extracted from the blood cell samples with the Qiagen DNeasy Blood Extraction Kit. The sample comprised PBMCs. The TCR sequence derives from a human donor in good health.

The CDR3 is CASSFASGNQETQYF. The sequenced DNA: TGTGCCAGCAGTTTTGCTTCAGGGAACCAAGAGACCCAGTACTTC. The chain was built from TRBV28 and TRBJ2-5; TRBD1 might be the D gene, on 5 matching bases. Trimming at the junction amounts to 3 bases on V and 0 bases on J, and the germline ends lie 11 bases apart. In the germline V gene, CDR1 corresponds to MDHEN and CDR2 to SYDVKM. Inclusive of the bounding cysteine and phenylalanine, the CDR3 is 15 residues long. The sequence is cut down to CDR3 DNA, 45 bases in frame from base 1.